The 11 T cell receptor beta chains listed next were all sequenced from one sample in a study of blood T cells in healthy people across ages. For the second PCR, which ran for about 7 to 11 cycles, a sample-barcoded 5' primer and a J-beta primer mix were used. TCRdb passed the 5' RACE reads through MiXCR, listing each CDR3 protein once. Here the sample spans hundreds of thousands of distinct CDR3 sequences, roughly 21% being singletons. The sample was blood. Source of these receptors: a man in his sixties or seventies in good health.

This clonotype was observed once. The chain combines TRBV20-1 with TRBJ2-1, with D perhaps TRBD1 (5 bases). The CDR3 contains 13 residues. V shed 2 bases and J shed 7 bases, with 12 bases lying between them. Germline V CDR1 and CDR2: DFQATT, SNEGSKA (reference sequence). This chain's CDR3 is CSARRWGQNEQFF. The CDR3 DNA sequence: TGCAGTGCTAGACGATGGGGCCAAAATGAGCAGTTCTTC.

This clonotype was recorded a few times. This rearrangement joins TRBV9 to TRBJ1-3, with a possible D match to TRBD1 (5 bases). CDR3 length: 17 residues. V was pared by 3 bases and J by 4 bases, with 20 bases between. Germline CDR1 SGDLS, CDR2 YYNGEE. The CDR3 sequence: CASSAGTDRLGGNTIYF. The CDR3 DNA reads as TGTGCCAGCAGCGCCGGGACGGACCGCCTCGGGGGAAACACCATATATTTT.

The chain has TRBV6-2 or TRBV6-3 and TRBJ2-5; the D gene could be TRBD1 or TRBD2 (5 bases each). The germline CDR1 and CDR2 sequences are MNHEY and SVGEGT. The CDR3 length is 13 residues. Trimming pared 6 bases from V and 11 bases from J, leaving 19 bases between. CDR3 bases: TGTGCCAGCAGGACCACAGGCCGATGGGAGCAGTACTTC. This translates into CASRTTGRWEQYF.

This clonotype turned up a few times. DNA for the CDR3: TGTGCCAGCAGCGTCCGCCCCTCAGATGGCTACACCTTC. It codes for CASSVRPSDGYTF. The V gene is TRBV9, the J gene TRBJ1-2; D call uncertain. The CDR3 totals 13 residues. CDR1 is SGDLS, CDR2 YYNGEE, per germline. V shed 2 bases and J shed 6 bases, with 11 bases lying between them.

V gene TRBV10-2 combines with J gene TRBJ2-3, with D unresolved. The CDR3 covers 13 residues. The germline V gene has CDR1 WSHSY and CDR2 SAAADI. The ends were cut back, 3 bases at V and 7 bases at J, with 11 bases in the middle. CDR3 region: CASSDPSVHTQYF. In DNA, the CDR3 is TGCGCCAGCAGTGATCCTTCGGTACATACGCAGTATTTT.

The genes are TRBV20-1 and TRBJ2-1; D perhaps matches TRBD2 (6 bases). Trimming cost V 3 bases and J 4 bases, with 10 bases left between them. Per the germline V gene, CDR1 is DFQATT and CDR2 is SNEGSKA (reference sequence). The CDR3 extends over 13 amino acids. In DNA, the CDR3 is TGCAGTGCTAGGGAGGCGGGGTACAATGAGCAGTTCTTC. It yields the protein CSAREAGYNEQFF.

The chain employs TRBV7-2 and TRBJ2-1; 11 bases line up with TRBD1. The CDR3 extends over 17 amino acids. Germline loops: CDR1 SGHTA, CDR2 FQGNSA. V shed 5 bases and J 3 bases; nucleotides not matched to a gene: 9. The CDR3 protein is CASSDTWGQGGYNEQFF. CDR3 in DNA: TGTGCCAGCAGCGATACCTGGGGACAGGGGGGCTACAATGAGCAGTTCTTC.

This clonotype was found a few times. This chain links TRBV28 with TRBJ2-3, with 8 bases lining up with TRBD1. Per the germline V gene, CDR1 is MDHEN and CDR2 is SYDVKM. V shed 10 bases, J shed 3 bases, and the junction held 12 bases outside the gene matches. This CDR3 comprises 15 residues. Here the CDR3 DNA reads TGTGCCACCCTGTTTGGACAGGGTGTTACAGATACGCAGTATTTT. This gives the protein CATLFGQGVTDTQYF.

This clonotype was counted at least ten times. This chain links TRBV7-9 with TRBJ1-4, with TRBD1 identical over 8 bases. J gave up 10 bases and V 2 bases, and 0 bases lay outside the gene matches. Germline V gives CDR1 SEHNR, CDR2 FQNEAQ (reference sequence). This CDR3 region has 12 residues. The CDR3 DNA sequence: TGTGCCAGCAGCTTACAGGGGGCAAAACTGTTTTTT. Its protein product is CASSLQGAKLFF.

This clonotype was seen more than once but under ten times. The V gene is TRBV20-1, the J gene TRBJ2-1; TRBD2 aligns across 12 bases. The CDR3 length is 14 residues. The V segment lost 5 bases and the J segment 5 bases; nucleotides outside the gene matches: 4. CDR1 is DFQATT and CDR2 is SNEGSKA in the germline V gene (reference sequence). The CDR3 sequence: CSALRLAGDNEQFF. CDR3 bases: TGCAGTGCTCTTCGACTAGCGGGGGACAATGAGCAGTTCTTC.

V usage is TRBV25-1 and J usage is TRBJ2-7, with 8 positions matching TRBD2. V shed 8 bases, J shed 0 bases, and the junction held 6 bases outside the gene matches. This CDR3 has 14 residues. Germline values: CDR1 MGHDK, CDR2 SYGVNS. The CDR3 protein is CASVRGGFSYEQYF. The CDR3 region has the DNA TGTGCCAGCGTCCGGGGGGGCTTCTCCTACGAGCAGTACTTC.